The clone carrying this TCR beta chain came up a few times. The antigen remains unidentified. This sample is drawn from a study of cytomegalovirus exposure and HLA in healthy donors. General observations from the study: It is likely that the observed cluster of highly shared sequence variants was a sequencing artifact.

Trimming pared 3 bases from V and 4 bases from J, leaving 6 bases between. The germline gives CDR1 DFQATT, CDR2 SNEGSKA (reference sequence). This CDR3 comprises 11 residues. A multiplex PCR was run with 60 Vbeta primers and 13 Jbeta primers. TCRdb keeps only in-frame clones here, not all; method: immunoSEQ multiplex PCR. The sample holds about 84,000 clones, around 68% seen once. This TCR was recovered from a woman between 40 and 55 years old in good health and CMV-seropositive. The chain links TRBV20-1 to TRBJ1-2; D gene unclear. Source material: PBMCs. CDR3: CSASPVYGYTF. The CDR3 nucleotides read TGCAGTGCTAGTCCAGTCTATGGCTACACCTTC.